Described below is a single T cell receptor (beta chain) sequence and its context. Its target is not known. Samples were taken several times over chemoradiotherapy. The record originates from a study of chemoradiotherapy in HPV16-positive cancers. Notes on the study in general: During treatment, candidate HPV-specific clones and E7-related motifs expanded in tumor. HPV-responsive T-cell expansion during chemoradiotherapy was linked to improved recurrence-free survival in HPV16-positive patients. Functional assays defining HPV-specific T cells used only a couple of HPV16-positive patients.

The germline V gene has CDR1 LGHNA and CDR2 YNFKEQ. The CDR3 spans 16 residues. The V gene lost 1 base and the J gene lost 4 bases, with 14 bases spanning the gap. Assay used: immunoSEQ multiplex PCR; TCRdb lists only in-frame clones, some missing. The sample consists of about 22,000 clones, 70% to 90% of them appearing once. The TCR was taken from a human donor with HPV-associated anogenital cancer. Specimen: blood, collected from a patient who underwent chemoradiotherapy. The chain is built from TRBV4-2 and TRBJ2-4; D is ambiguous. In DNA, the CDR3 is TGTGCCAGCAGCCAAGTTAACGGAGACCTTAAAAACATTCAGTACTTC. It encodes CASSQVNGDLKNIQYF.